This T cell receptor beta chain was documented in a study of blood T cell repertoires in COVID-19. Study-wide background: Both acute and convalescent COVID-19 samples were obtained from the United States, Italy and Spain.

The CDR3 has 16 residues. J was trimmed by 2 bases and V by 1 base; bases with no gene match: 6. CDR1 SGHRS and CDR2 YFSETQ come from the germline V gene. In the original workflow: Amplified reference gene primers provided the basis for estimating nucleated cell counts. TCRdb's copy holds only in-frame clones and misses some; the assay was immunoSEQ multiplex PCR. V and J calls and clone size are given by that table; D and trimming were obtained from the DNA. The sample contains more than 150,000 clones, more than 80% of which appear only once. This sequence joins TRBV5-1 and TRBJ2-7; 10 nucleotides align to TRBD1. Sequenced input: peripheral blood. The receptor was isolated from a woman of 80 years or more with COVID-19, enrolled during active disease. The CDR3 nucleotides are TGCGCCAGCAGCTTGTCGATCGGGACAGGGGCCTACGAGCAGTACTTC. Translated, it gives CASSLSIGTGAYEQYF.